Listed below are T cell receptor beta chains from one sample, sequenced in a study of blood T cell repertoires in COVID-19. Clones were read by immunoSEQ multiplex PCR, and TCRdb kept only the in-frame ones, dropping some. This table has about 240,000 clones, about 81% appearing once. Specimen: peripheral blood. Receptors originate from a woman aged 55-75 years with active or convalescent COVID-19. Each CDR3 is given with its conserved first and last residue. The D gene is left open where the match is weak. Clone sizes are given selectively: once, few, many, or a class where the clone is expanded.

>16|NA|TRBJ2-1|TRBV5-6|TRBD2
CASSLGLAGGHNEQFF
TGTGCCAGCAGCTTGGGACTAGCGGGGGGGCACAATGAGCAGTTCTTC
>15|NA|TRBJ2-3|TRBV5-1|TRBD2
CASSVGLAEADTQYF
TGCGCCAGCAGCGTGGGACTAGCGGAAGCAGATACGCAGTATTTT
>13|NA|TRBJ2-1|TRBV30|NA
CAWSDGSYNEQFF
TGTGCCTGGAGCGACGGGTCCTACAATGAGCAGTTCTTC
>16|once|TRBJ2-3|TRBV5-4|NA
CASSLFRGAYTDTQYF
TGTGCCAGCAGCTTGTTCCGGGGGGCCTACACAGATACGCAGTATTTT
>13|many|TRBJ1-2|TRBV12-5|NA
CASGPQGYYGYTF
TGTGCTAGTGGCCCTCAGGGTTACTATGGCTACACCTTC
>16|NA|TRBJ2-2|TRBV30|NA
CAWSAQWGVGTGELFF
TGTGCCTGGAGCGCCCAGTGGGGGGTCGGCACCGGGGAGCTGTTTTTT
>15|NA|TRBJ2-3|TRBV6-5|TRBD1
CASNARDRGTDTQYF
TGTGCCAGCAACGCCCGGGACAGGGGTACAGATACGCAGTATTTT
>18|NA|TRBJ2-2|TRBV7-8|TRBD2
CASSLGVGLAGAGGELFF
TGTGCCAGCAGCTTAGGGGTTGGACTAGCGGGGGCTGGCGGGGAGCTGTTTTTT
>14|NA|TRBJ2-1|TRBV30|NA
CAWSTGILYNEQFF
TGTGCCTGGTCTACAGGGATTTTGTACAATGAGCAGTTCTTC
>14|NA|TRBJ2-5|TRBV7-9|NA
CASSLPRSKETQYF
TGTGCCAGCAGCTTACCTAGATCTAAAGAGACCCAGTACTTC
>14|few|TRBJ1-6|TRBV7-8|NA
CASSRQTYNSPLHF
TGTGCCAGCAGCCGACAGACCTATAATTCACCCCTCCACTTT
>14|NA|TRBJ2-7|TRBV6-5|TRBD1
CASSLGQGPYEQYF
TGTGCCAGCAGTTTGGGACAGGGCCCCTACGAGCAGTACTTC
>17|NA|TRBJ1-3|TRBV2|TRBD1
CASRPDRGAFSGNTIYF
TGTGCCAGCAGACCTGACAGGGGAGCCTTTTCTGGAAACACCATATATTTT
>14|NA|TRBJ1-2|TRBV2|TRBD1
CASSRGQGKYGYTF
TGTGCCAGCAGTCGGGGACAGGGGAAGTATGGCTACACCTTC
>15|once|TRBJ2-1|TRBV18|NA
CASSPRVGRANEQFF
TGTGCCAGCTCACCACGGGTAGGCAGGGCCAATGAGCAGTTCTTC
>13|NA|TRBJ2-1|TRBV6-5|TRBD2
CASSRSGVHEQFF
TGTGCCAGCAGCAGAAGCGGGGTTCATGAGCAGTTCTTC
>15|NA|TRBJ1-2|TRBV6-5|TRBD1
CASSAGDRATGGYTF
TGTGCCAGCAGCGCCGGGGACAGGGCTACGGGTGGCTACACCTTC